This T cell receptor (beta chain) emerged from a study of preoperative IRX-2 immunotherapy in early breast cancer. Treatment in this sample: preoperative locoregional IRX-2 cytokine immunotherapy. This phase Ib study tested locoregional IRX-2 cytokine immunotherapy given before surgery. The table came from immunoSEQ multiplex PCR; TCRdb's copy has only in-frame clones and leaves some out. The sample carries 3,900 or so clones, roughly two thirds recorded once. The sequences come from tumor tissue, collected after IRX-2 immunotherapy. The TCR was taken from a human donor with breast cancer.

CDR3 bases: TGTGCCAGCAGCACCGGGACAGGGAACACAGATACGCAGTATTTT. This codes for CASSTGTGNTDTQYF. The J gene is TRBJ2-3, the V gene TRBV28; the match to TRBD1 covers 9 bases. The CDR3 runs 15 residues. From germline, CDR1 is MDHEN and CDR2 SYDVKM. V gave up 6 bases and J gave up 2 bases; unmatched junction bases: 6.